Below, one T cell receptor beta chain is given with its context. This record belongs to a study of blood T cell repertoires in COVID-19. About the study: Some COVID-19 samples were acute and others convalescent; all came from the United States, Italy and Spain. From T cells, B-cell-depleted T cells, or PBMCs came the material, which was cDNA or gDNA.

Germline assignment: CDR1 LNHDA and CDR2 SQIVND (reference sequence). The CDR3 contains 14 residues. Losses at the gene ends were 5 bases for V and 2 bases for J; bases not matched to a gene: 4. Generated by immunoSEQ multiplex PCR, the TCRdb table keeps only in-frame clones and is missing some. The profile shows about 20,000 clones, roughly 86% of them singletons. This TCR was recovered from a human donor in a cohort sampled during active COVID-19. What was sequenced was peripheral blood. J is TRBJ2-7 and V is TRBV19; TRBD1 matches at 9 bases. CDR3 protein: CASSPDRGTYEQYF. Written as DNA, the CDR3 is TGTGCCAGTAGTCCGGACAGGGGTACCTACGAGCAGTACTTC.